One sample yielded the 12 T cell receptor beta chains listed below, sequenced in a study of cytomegalovirus exposure and HLA in healthy donors. PCR employed 60 Vbeta and 13 Jbeta primers. Assay used: immunoSEQ multiplex PCR; TCRdb lists only in-frame clones, some missing. The sample contains some 150,000 clones, roughly a tenth of which appear only once. Sequenced: PBMCs. The receptors stem from a male donor in good health and CMV-seronegative.

The table lists this clone with a few counts. V usage is TRBV18 and J usage is TRBJ2-7; 11 positions match TRBD2. CDR1 and CDR2 (germline): KGHSH, LQKENI. The V segment lost 4 bases and the J segment 0 bases; nucleotides outside the gene matches: 2. This CDR3 comprises 15 residues. The CDR3 DNA follows: TGTGCCAGCTCACGACTAGCGGGGAGCTCCTACGAGCAGTACTTC. Translating gives CASSRLAGSSYEQYF.

This clone was counted a few times. The V gene is TRBV9, the J gene TRBJ2-2; D ambiguous. The CDR3 loop spans 12 amino acids. Germline CDR1 reads SGDLS; CDR2 reads YYNGEE. With 1 base removed from V and 6 bases from J, the gap between germline ends came to 4 bases. CDR3 sequence (DNA): TGTGCCAGCAGCGTAACTTCCGGGGAGCTGTTTTTT. Translation: CASSVTSGELFF.

The V and J genes are TRBV7-2 and TRBJ2-7, with D possibly matching TRBD2 (7 bases). From germline, CDR1 is SGHTA and CDR2 FQGNSA. V lost 3 bases, J lost 2 bases, and 14 bases lay in between. The CDR3 sequence is 15 residues long. This CDR3 is CASSLAGGGPYEQYF. The CDR3 DNA sequence: TGTGCCAGCAGCTTGGCCGGCGGGGGCCCCTACGAGCAGTACTTC. Looking up the rest from reference TRBV7-2 and TRBJ2-7 gives the full variable domain: GAGVSQSPSNKVTEKGKDVELRCDPISGHTALYWYRQSLGQGLEFLIYFQGNSAPDKSGLPSDRFSAERTGGSVSTLTIQRTQQEDSAVYLCASSLAGGGPYEQYFGPGTRLTVT.

This chain links TRBV7-9 with TRBJ1-4; no reliable D call. Germline CDR1 SEHNR, CDR2 FQNEAQ (reference sequence). Trimming removed 1 base from V and 2 bases from J, with 8 bases in between. The CDR3 spans 15 residues. CDR3: CASSLGRGTNEKLFF. The DNA of the CDR3 is TGTGCCAGCAGCTTAGGGAGAGGGACTAATGAAAAACTGTTTTTT.

The rearrangement links TRBV9 to TRBJ2-7, with D possibly TRBD2 on 5 matching bases. The CDR3 has 13 residues. With 0 bases removed from V and 5 bases from J, the gap between germline ends came to 9 bases. CDR1 is SGDLS, CDR2 YYNGEE, per germline. The CDR3 DNA is TGTGCCAGCAGCGTAGGAGGGTATAACGAGCAGTACTTC. Encoded protein: CASSVGGYNEQYF.

The table lists this clone with a few counts. The chain recombines TRBV4-2 with TRBJ2-7; 8 bases align to TRBD2. The ends lost 1 base at V and 7 bases at J; junction bases unmatched: 12. Germline V CDR1 and CDR2: LGHNA, YNFKEQ. This CDR3 comprises 16 residues. CDR3 nucleotide sequence: TGTGCCAGCAGCCAAGTTTCGGGGGGGACCAACGGGGAGCAGTACTTC. Translating gives CASSQVSGGTNGEQYF.

The sample holds a few counts of this clone. CDR3 sequence: CAISDRGTDTQYF. The DNA of the CDR3 is TGTGCCATCAGTGACCGCGGCACAGATACGCAGTATTTT. The rearrangement joins TRBV10-3 to TRBJ2-3, with D hard to call. This CDR3 contains 13 residues. CDR1 ENHRY and CDR2 SYGVKD come from the germline V gene. V was cut by 3 bases and J by 1 base, with 5 bases left in between.

There are a few counts of this clone. The chain has TRBV5-8 and TRBJ1-1; 10 bases map to TRBD1. This CDR3 has 15 amino acids. CDR1 SGHTS and CDR2 YDEGEE come from the germline V gene. J lost 3 bases, V lost 3 bases, and 5 bases had no gene match. The CDR3 here is CASSSSGTGDTEAFF. CDR3 bases: TGTGCCAGCAGCTCCTCCGGGACAGGGGACACTGAAGCTTTCTTT.

This clone was seen a few times. The genes are TRBV11-3 and TRBJ2-1, with 7 bases that match TRBD1. The CDR3 is 16 residues long. The V segment lost 4 bases and the J segment 2 bases; nucleotides outside the gene matches: 8. Germline assignment: CDR1 SGHNT and CDR2 YENEEA. CDR3 loop: CASSSRHRGPYNEQFF. The CDR3 region has the DNA TGTGCCAGCAGCTCACGCCACAGGGGACCCTACAATGAGCAGTTCTTC.

This clone was picked up a small number of times. The chain employs TRBV29-1 and TRBJ2-7, with 8 nucleotides matching TRBD1. The germline V gene has CDR1 SQVTM and CDR2 ANQGSEA. The CDR3 totals 15 residues. V lost 4 bases and J lost 3; bases outside the gene matches: 11. The CDR3 region has the DNA TGCAGCGTTGTGGAGGGACAGGAGGCTTTCTACGAGCAGTACTTC. The encoded protein is CSVVEGQEAFYEQYF.

This clone came up a few times. The chain recombines TRBV4-3 with TRBJ2-3; 12 bases line up with TRBD2. Germline CDR1 reads LGHNA; CDR2 reads YSLEER. Unmatched junction bases numbered 9, after V lost 4 bases and J lost 7 bases. This CDR3 is built from 16 residues. The CDR3 DNA reads as TGCGCCAGCAGCCCTAGACTAGCGGGGGAACCGCATACGCAGTATTTT. Encoded protein: CASSPRLAGEPHTQYF.

The rearrangement links TRBV5-1 to TRBJ1-2, with D perhaps TRBD1 (5 bases). CDR1 and CDR2 (germline): SGHRS, YFSETQ. Trimming cost V 0 bases and J 7 bases, with 19 bases left between them. The CDR3 covers 16 residues. The chain's CDR3 is CASSLGAGEGLVGYTF. CDR3 nucleotides: TGCGCCAGCAGCTTGGGAGCGGGGGAAGGATTAGTTGGCTACACCTTC. Combining the CDR3 with reference TRBV5-1 and TRBJ1-2 gives the whole variable domain KAGVTQTPRYLIKTRGQQVTLSCSPISGHRSVSWYQQTPGQGLQFLFEYFSETQRNKGNFPGRFSGRQFSNSRSEMNVSTLELGDSALYLCASSLGAGEGLVGYTFGSGTRLTVV.